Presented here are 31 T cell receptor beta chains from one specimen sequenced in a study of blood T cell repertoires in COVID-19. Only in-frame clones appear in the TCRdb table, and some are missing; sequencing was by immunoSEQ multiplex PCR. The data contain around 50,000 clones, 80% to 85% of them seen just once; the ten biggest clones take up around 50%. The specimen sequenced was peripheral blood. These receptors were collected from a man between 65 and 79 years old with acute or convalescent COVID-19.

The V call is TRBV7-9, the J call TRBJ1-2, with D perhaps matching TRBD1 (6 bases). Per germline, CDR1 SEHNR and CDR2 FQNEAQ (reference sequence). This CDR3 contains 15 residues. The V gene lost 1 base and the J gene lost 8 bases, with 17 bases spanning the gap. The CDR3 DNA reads TGTGCCAGCAGCTTAGGTCCAGCAACAGGGATGGGCTACACCTTC. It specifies CASSLGPATGMGYTF.

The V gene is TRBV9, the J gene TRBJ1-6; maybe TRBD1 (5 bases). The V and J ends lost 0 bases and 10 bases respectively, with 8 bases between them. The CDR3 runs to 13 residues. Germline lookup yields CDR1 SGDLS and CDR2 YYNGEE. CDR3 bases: TGTGCCAGCAGCGTAGGGAAGGGGTCACCCCTCCACTTT. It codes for CASSVGKGSPLHF.

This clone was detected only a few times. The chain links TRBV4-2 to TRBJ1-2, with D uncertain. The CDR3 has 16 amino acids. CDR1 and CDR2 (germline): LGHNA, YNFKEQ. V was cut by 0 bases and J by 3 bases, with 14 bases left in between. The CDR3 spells CASSQDLGVRDYGYTF. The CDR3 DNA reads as TGTGCCAGCAGCCAAGATCTAGGAGTGCGGGACTATGGCTACACCTTC.

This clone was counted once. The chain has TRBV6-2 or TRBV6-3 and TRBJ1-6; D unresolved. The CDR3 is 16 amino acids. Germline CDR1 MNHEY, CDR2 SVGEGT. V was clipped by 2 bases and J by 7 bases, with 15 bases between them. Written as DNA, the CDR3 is TGTGCCAGCAGTTACGCCGGGGTTCCGGGGAATTCACCCCTCCACTTT. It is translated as CASSYAGVPGNSPLHF.

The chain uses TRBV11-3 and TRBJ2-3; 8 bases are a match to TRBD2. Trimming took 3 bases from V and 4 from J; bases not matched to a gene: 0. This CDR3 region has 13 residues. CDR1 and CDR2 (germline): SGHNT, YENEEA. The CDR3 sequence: CASSFGGADTQYF. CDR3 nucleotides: TGTGCCAGCAGCTTCGGGGGGGCAGATACGCAGTATTTT.

CDR3 coding DNA: TGTGCCTGGAGTGTACAGGGCCCTAACTATGGCTACACCTTC. It translates to CAWSVQGPNYGYTF. The chain has TRBV30 and TRBJ1-2; weak D call: TRBD1 (6 bases). From germline, CDR1 is GTSNPN and CDR2 SVGIG (reference sequence). V was clipped by 0 bases and J by 0 bases, with 8 bases between them. There are 14 residues in the CDR3. Full variable domain (outside the CDR3, taken from reference TRBV30 and TRBJ1-2): SQTIHQWPATLVQPVGSPLSLECTVEGTSNPNLYWYRQAAGRGLQLLFYSVGIGQISSEVPQNLSASRPQDRQFILSSKKLLLSDSGFYLCAWSVQGPNYGYTFGSGTRLTVV.

The CDR3 spells CASASTGMNTEAFF. CDR3 nucleotide sequence: TGTGCCAGCGCCTCTACGGGGATGAACACTGAAGCTTTCTTT. V and J are TRBV28 and TRBJ1-1; D remains ambiguous. CDR3 size: 14 residues. Trimming cost V 8 bases and J 0 bases, with 13 bases left between them. Per germline, CDR1 MDHEN and CDR2 SYDVKM.

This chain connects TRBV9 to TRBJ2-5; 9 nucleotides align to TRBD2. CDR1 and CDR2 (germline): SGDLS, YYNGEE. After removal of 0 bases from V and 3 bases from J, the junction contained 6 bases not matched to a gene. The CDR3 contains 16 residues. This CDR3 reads CASSVGAGGREETQYF. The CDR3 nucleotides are TGTGCCAGCAGCGTAGGAGCGGGAGGTAGGGAAGAGACCCAGTACTTC.

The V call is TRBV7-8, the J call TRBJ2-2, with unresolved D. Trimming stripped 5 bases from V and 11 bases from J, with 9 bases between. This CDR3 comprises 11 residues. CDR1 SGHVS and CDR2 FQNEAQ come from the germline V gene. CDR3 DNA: TGTGCCAGCAGCCACTCGCCAGAGCTGTTTTTT. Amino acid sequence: CASSHSPELFF.

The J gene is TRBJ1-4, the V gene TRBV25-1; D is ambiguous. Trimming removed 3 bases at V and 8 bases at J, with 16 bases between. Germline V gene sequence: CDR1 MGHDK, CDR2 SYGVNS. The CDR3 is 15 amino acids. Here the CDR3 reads CASSDIREEGEKLFF. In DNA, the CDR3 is TGTGCCAGCAGTGATATCCGGGAAGAAGGAGAAAAACTGTTTTTT.

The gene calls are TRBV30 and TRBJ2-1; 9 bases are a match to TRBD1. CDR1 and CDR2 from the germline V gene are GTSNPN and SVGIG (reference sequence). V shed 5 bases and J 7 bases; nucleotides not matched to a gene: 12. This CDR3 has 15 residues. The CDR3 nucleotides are TGTGCCTGGGATCCCGGGACAGGGCAAAAGAATGAGCAGTTCTTC. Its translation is CAWDPGTGQKNEQFF.

CDR3 region: CASSPYPGHFEAFF. In DNA, the CDR3 is TGTGCCAGCAGTCCATACCCGGGACATTTTGAAGCTTTCTTT. J is TRBJ1-1 and V is TRBV27, with D possibly being TRBD1 (6 bases). The CDR3 has 14 amino acids. Trimming took off 5 bases at V and 7 bases at J, with 17 bases between the two ends. Germline V gene sequence: CDR1 MNHEY, CDR2 SMNVEV (reference sequence).

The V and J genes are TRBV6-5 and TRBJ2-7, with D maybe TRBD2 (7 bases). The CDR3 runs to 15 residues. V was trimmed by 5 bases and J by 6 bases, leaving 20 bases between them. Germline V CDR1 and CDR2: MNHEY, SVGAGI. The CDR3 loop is CASSRSTSSGAEQYF. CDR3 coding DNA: TGTGCCAGCAGTAGATCGACTAGCTCAGGGGCCGAGCAGTACTTC.

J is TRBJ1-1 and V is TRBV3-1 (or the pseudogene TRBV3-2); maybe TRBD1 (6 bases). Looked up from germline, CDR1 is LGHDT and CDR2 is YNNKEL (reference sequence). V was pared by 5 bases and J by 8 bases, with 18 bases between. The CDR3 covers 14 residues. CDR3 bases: TGTGCCAGCAGCAAACCGACCGACAGGCTCGAAGCTTTCTTT. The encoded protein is CASSKPTDRLEAFF.

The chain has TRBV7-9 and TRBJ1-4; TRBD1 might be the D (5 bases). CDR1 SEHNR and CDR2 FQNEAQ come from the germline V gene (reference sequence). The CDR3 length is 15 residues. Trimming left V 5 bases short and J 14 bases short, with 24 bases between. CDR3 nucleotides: TGTGCCAGCAGCGTTCGTGGGGCCCCCGGGGGGAAGCTGTTTTTT. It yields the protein CASSVRGAPGGKLFF. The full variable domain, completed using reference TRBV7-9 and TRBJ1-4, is DTGVSQNPRHKITKRGQNVTFRCDPISEHNRLYWYRQTLGQGPEFLTYFQNEAQLEKSRLLSDRFSAERPKGSFSTLEIQRTEQGDSAMYLCASSVRGAPGGKLFFGSGTQLSVL.

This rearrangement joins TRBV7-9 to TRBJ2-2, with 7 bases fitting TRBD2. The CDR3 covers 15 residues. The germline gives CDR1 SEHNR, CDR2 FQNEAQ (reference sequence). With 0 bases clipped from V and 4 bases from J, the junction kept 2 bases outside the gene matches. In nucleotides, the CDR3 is TGTGCCAGCAGCTTAGCGGGACTAACCACCGGGGAGCTGTTTTTT. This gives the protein CASSLAGLTTGELFF.

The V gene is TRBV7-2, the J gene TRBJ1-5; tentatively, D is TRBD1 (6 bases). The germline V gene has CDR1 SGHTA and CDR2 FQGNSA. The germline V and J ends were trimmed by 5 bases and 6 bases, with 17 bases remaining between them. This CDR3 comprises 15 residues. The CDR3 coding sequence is TGTGCCAGCAGCCCAGGGAGGGGGGAATTTCAGCCCCAGCATTTT. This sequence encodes CASSPGRGEFQPQHF.

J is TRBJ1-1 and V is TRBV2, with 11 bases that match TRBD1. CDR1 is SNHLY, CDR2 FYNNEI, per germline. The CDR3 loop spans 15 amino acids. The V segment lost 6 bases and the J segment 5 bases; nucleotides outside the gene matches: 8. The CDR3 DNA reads TGTGCCAGCAGGGAAAGGACAGGGGGCAATACTGAAGCTTTCTTT. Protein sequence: CASRERTGGNTEAFF.

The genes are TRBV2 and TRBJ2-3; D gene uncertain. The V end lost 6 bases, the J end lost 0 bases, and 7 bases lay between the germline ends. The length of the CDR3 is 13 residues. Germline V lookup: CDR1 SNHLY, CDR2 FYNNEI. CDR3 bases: TGTGCCAGCAGCACAATTAGCACAGATACGCAGTATTTT. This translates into CASSTISTDTQYF.

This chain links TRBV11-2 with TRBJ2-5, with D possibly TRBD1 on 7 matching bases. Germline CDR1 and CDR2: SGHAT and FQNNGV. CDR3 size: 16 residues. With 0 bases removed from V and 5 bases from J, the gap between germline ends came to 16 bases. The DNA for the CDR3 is TGTGCCAGCAGCTTAGATCGGTTGGGGGGACAGGAGACCCAGTACTTC. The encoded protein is CASSLDRLGGQETQYF.

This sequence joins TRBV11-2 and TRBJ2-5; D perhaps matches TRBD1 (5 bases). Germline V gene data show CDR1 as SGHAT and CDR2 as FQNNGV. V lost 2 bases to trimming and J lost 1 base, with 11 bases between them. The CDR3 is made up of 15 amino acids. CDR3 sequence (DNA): TGTGCCAGCAGCTTATATCTACAGGCCCAAGAGACCCAGTACTTC. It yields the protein CASSLYLQAQETQYF.

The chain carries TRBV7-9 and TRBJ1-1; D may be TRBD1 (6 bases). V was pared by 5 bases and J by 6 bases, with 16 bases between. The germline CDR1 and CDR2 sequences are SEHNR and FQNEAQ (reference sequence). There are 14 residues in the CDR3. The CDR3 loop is CASSANRAGAEAFF. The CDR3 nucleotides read TGTGCCAGCAGCGCGAACAGGGCCGGGGCTGAAGCTTTCTTT.

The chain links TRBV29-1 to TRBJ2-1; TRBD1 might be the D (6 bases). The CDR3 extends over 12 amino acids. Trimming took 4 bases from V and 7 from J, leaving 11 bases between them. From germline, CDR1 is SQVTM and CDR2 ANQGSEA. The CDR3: CSVGFRGNEQFF. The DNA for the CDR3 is TGCAGCGTTGGGTTCAGGGGAAATGAGCAGTTCTTC.

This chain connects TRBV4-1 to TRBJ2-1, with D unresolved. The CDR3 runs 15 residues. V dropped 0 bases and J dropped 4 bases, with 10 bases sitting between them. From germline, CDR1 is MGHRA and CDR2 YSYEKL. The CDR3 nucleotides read TGCGCCAGCAGCCAAGATAGTACTACATACAATGAGCAGTTCTTC. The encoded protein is CASSQDSTTYNEQFF.

The CDR3 loop is CASSLDRGGDQPQHF. The DNA for the CDR3 is TGTGCCAGCAGCTTGGACAGGGGGGGCGATCAGCCCCAGCATTTT. V is TRBV5-4 and J is TRBJ1-5, with TRBD1 matching over 8 bases. Trimming took 0 bases from V and 5 from J; bases not matched to a gene: 4. CDR3 length: 15 residues. Germline assignment: CDR1 SGHNT and CDR2 YYREEE (reference sequence). Filled out from reference TRBV5-4 and TRBJ1-5, the complete variable domain reads ETGVTQSPTHLIKTRGQQVTLRCSSQSGHNTVSWYQQALGQGPQFIFQYYREEENGRGNFPPRFSGLQFPNYSSELNVNALELDDSALYLCASSLDRGGDQPQHFGDGTRLSIL.

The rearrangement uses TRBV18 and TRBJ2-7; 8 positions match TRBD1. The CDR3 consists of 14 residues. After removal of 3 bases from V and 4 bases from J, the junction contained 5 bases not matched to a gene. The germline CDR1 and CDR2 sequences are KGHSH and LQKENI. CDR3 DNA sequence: TGTGCCAGCTCACCGGACAGGACAGGGTACGAGCAGTACTTC. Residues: CASSPDRTGYEQYF.

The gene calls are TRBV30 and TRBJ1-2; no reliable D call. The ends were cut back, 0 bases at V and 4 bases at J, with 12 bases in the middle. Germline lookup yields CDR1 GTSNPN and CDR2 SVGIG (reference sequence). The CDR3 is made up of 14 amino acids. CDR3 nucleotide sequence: TGTGCCTGGAGTGTAAGGGTTCGGGGCTATGGCTACACCTTC. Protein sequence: CAWSVRVRGYGYTF.

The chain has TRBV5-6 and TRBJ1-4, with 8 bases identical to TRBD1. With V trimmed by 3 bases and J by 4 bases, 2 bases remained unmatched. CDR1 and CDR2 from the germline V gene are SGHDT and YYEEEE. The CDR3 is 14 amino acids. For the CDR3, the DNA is TGTGCCAGCAGCTCGACAGGGGTTAATGAAAAACTGTTTTTT. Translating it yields CASSSTGVNEKLFF.

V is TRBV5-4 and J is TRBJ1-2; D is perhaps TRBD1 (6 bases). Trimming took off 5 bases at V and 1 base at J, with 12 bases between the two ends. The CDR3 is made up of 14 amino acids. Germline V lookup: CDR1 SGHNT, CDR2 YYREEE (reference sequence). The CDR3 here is CASSKDRFNYGYTF. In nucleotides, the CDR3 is TGTGCCAGCAGTAAGGACAGATTTAACTATGGCTACACCTTC.

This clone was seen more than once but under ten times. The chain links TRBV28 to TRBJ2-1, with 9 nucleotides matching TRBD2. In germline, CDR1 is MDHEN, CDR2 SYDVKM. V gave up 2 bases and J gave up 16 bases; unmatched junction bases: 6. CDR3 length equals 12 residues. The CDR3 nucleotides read TGTGCCAGCAGTTTACTAGCGGGACCGGGATTCTTC. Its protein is CASSLLAGPGFF.

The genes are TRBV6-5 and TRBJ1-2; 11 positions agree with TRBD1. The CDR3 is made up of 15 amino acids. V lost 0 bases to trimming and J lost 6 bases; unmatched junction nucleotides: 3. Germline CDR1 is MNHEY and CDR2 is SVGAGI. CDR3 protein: CASSYSDRGPDGYTF. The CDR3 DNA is TGTGCCAGCAGTTACTCGGACAGGGGGCCAGATGGCTACACCTTC.